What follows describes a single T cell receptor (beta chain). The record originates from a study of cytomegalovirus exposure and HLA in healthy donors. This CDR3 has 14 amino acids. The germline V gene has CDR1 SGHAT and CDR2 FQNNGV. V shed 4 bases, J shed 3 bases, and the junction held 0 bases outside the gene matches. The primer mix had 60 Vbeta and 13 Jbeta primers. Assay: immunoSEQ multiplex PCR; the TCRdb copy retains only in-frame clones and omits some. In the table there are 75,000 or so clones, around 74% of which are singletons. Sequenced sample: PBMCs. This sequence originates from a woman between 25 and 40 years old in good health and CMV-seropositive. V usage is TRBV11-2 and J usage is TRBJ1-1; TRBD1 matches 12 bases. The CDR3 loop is CASSWDRGHTEAFF. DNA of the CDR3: TGTGCCAGCAGCTGGGACAGGGGGCACACTGAAGCTTTCTTT.